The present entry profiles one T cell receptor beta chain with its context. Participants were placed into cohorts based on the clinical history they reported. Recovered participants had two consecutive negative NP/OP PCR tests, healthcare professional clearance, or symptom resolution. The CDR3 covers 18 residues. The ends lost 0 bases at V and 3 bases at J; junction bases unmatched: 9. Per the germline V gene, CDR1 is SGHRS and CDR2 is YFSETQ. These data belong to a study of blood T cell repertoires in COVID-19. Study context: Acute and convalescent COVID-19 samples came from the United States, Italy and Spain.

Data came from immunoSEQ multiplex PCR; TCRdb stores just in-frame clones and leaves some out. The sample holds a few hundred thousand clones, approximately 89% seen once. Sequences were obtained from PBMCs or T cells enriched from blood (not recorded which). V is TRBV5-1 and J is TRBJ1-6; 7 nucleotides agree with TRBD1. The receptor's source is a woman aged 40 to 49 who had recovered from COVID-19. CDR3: CASSLVGMGTDYNSPLHF. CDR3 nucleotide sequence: TGCGCCAGCAGCTTGGTTGGTATGGGGACAGACTATAATTCACCCCTCCACTTT.